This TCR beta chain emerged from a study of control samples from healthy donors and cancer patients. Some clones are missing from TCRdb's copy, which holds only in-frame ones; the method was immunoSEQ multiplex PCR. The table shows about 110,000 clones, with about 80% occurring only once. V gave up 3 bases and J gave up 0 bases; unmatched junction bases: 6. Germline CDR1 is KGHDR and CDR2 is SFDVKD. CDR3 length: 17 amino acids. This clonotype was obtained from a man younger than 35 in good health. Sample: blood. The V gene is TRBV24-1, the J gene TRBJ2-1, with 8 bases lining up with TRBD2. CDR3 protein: CATSDTTGTSSYNEQFF. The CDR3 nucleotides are TGTGCCACCAGTGATACTACCGGGACTAGCTCCTACAATGAGCAGTTCTTC.